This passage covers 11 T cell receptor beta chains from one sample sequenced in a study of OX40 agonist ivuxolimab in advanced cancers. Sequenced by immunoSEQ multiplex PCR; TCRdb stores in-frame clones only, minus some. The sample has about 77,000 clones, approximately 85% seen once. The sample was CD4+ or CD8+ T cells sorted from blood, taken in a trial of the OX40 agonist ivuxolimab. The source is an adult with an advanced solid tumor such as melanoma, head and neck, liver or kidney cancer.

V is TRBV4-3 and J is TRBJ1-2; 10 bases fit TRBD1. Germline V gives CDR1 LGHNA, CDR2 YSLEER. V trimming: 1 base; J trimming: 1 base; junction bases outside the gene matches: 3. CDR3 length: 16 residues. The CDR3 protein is CASSQGTGGLNYGYTF. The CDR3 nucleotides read TGCGCCAGCAGCCAAGGGACAGGGGGACTTAACTATGGCTACACCTTC.

Here the CDR3 reads CASSLDPGLGGYTF. CDR3 nucleotides: TGTGCCAGCAGCTTAGATCCCGGACTGGGGGGCTACACCTTC. This chain joins TRBV11-2 and TRBJ1-2; D gene ambiguous. Per germline, CDR1 SGHAT and CDR2 FQNNGV. The ends were cut back, 0 bases at V and 8 bases at J, with 13 bases in the middle. The CDR3 spans 14 residues.

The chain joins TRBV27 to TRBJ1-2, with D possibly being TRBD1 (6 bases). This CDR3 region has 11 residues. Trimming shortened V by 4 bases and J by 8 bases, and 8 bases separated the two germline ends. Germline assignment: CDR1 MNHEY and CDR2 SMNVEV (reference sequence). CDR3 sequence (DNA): TGTGCCAGCAGTTCTGGGACAGGCTACACCTTC. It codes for CASSSGTGYTF.

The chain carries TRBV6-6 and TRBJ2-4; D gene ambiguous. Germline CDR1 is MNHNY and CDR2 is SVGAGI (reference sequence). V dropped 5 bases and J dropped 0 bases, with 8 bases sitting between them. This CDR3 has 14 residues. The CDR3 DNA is TGTGCCAGCAGTCGCTCATTAGCCAAAAACATTCAGTACTTC. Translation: CASSRSLAKNIQYF.

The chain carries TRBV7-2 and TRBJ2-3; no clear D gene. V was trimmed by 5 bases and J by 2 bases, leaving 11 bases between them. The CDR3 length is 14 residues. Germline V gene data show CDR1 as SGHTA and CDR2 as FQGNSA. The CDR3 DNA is TGTGCCAGCAGCCCAGGTGTGATCACAGATACGCAGTATTTT. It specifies CASSPGVITDTQYF. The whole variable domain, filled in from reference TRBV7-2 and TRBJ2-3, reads GAGVSQSPSNKVTEKGKDVELRCDPISGHTALYWYRQSLGQGLEFLIYFQGNSAPDKSGLPSDRFSAERTGGSVSTLTIQRTQQEDSAVYLCASSPGVITDTQYFGPGTRLTVL.

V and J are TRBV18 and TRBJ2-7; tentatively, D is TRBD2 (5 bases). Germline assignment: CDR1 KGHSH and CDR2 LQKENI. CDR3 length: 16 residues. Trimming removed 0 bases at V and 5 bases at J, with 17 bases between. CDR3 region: CASSPPVGGSGHEQYF. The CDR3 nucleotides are TGTGCCAGCTCACCACCGGTCGGAGGCTCTGGACACGAGCAGTACTTC.

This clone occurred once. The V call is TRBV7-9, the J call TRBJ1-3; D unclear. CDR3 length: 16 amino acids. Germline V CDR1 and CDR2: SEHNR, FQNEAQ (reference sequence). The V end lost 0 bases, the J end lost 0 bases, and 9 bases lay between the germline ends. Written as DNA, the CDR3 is TGTGCCAGCAGCTTAGCTAAGCTGGCCTCTGGAAACACCATATATTTT. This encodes CASSLAKLASGNTIYF.

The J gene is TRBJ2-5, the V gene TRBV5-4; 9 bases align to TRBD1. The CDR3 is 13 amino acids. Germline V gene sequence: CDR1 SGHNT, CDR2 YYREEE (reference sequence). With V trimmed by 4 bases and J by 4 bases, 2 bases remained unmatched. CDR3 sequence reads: CASSIQGAETQYF. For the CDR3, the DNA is TGTGCCAGCAGCATACAGGGGGCAGAGACCCAGTACTTC.

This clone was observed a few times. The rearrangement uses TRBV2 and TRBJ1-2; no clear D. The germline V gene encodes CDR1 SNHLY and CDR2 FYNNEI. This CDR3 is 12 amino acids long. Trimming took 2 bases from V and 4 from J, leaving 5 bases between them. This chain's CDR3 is CASSESPYGYTF. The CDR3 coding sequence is TGTGCCAGCAGTGAAAGCCCCTATGGCTACACCTTC.

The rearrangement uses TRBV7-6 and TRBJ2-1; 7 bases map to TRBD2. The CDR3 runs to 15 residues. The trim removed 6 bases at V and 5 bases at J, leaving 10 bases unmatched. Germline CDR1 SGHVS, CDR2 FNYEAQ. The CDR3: CASRPTSAKNNEQFF. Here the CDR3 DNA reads TGTGCCAGCAGGCCAACTAGCGCTAAAAACAATGAGCAGTTCTTC.

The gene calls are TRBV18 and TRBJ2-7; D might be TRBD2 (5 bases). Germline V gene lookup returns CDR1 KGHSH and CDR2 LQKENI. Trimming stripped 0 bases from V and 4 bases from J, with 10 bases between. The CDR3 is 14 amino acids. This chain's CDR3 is CASSPPAREYEQYF. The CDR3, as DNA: TGTGCCAGCTCACCACCGGCTAGGGAGTACGAGCAGTACTTC.